The 13 T cell receptor beta chains below all came from one sample that was sequenced in a study of blood T cell repertoires in COVID-19. Assay: immunoSEQ multiplex PCR; the TCRdb copy retains only in-frame clones and omits some. The sample includes hundreds of thousands of clones, just under 90% of them seen just once. The sequenced material came from PBMCs or T cells enriched from blood (not recorded which). The receptors originated from a woman in her 30s with acute COVID-19.

The CDR3 DNA follows: TGCGCCAGCAGTGAGACAGCGAACACCGGGGAGCTGTTTTTT. Its protein is CASSETANTGELFF. V is TRBV10-1 and J is TRBJ2-2; D is unclear. The germline V gene has CDR1 WNHNN and CDR2 SYGVQD (reference sequence). The CDR3 is made up of 14 amino acids. V was shortened by 2 bases and J by 0 bases, with 4 bases between the two germline ends.

J is TRBJ1-1 and V is TRBV5-1, with D unclear. The CDR3 runs to 13 residues. With 5 bases removed from V and 0 bases from J, the gap between germline ends came to 8 bases. The germline gives CDR1 SGHRS, CDR2 YFSETQ. CDR3 sequence (DNA): TGCGCCAGCAGTCTGGAGGTGAACACTGAAGCTTTCTTT. It codes for CASSLEVNTEAFF. The full variable domain, completed using reference TRBV5-1 and TRBJ1-1, is KAGVTQTPRYLIKTRGQQVTLSCSPISGHRSVSWYQQTPGQGLQFLFEYFSETQRNKGNFPGRFSGRQFSNSRSEMNVSTLELGDSALYLCASSLEVNTEAFFGQGTRLTVV.

This chain joins TRBV19 and TRBJ1-1; no firm D call. CDR1 and CDR2 from the germline V gene are LNHDA and SQIVND (reference sequence). Deletions cut 4 bases from V and 6 bases from J, with 9 bases between. This CDR3 comprises 12 residues. Here the CDR3 DNA reads TGTGCCAGTAGTACGGGGTTGGCTGAAGCTTTCTTT. Amino acid sequence: CASSTGLAEAFF.

The rearrangement joins TRBV5-1 to TRBJ2-3; 10 positions match TRBD1. Unmatched junction bases numbered 5, after V lost 7 bases and J lost 0 bases. Germline values: CDR1 SGHRS, CDR2 YFSETQ. CDR3 length: 15 residues. CDR3 region: CASGRQGASTDTQYF. The CDR3 DNA reads as TGCGCCAGCGGCAGACAGGGGGCAAGCACAGATACGCAGTATTTT.

The chain is built from TRBV12-5 and TRBJ1-4, with TRBD1 matching 7 bases. The ends lost 1 base at V and 2 bases at J; junction bases unmatched: 1. Per the germline V gene, CDR1 is LGHNT and CDR2 is FRNRAP. The CDR3 length is 15 residues. In nucleotides, the CDR3 is TGTGCTAGTGGTTTGGCGACAGGGACTAATGAAAAACTGTTTTTT. Encoded protein: CASGLATGTNEKLFF.

The chain recombines TRBV2 with TRBJ1-5; 8 bases align to TRBD1. Trimming at V came to 4 bases and at J to 4 bases, leaving 12 bases not matched to a gene. The CDR3 contains 17 residues. Germline CDR1 is SNHLY and CDR2 is FYNNEI. DNA of the CDR3: TGTGCCAGCAGTGCGTCAGGGGGCGCGTTCGGGAATCAGCCCCAGCATTTT. This sequence encodes CASSASGGAFGNQPQHF.

This clone was seen once. The J gene is TRBJ1-4, the V gene TRBV9; perhaps TRBD1 as D (6 bases). V lost 5 bases and J 8 bases, leaving 19 bases between the germline ends. Per germline, CDR1 SGDLS and CDR2 YYNGEE. The CDR3 covers 15 residues. The CDR3 region has the DNA TGTGCCAGCAGTGAGAGCGCAGGGGCAGGGGAAAAACTGTTTTTT. As protein: CASSESAGAGEKLFF. Full variable domain (outside the CDR3, taken from reference TRBV9 and TRBJ1-4): DSGVTQTPKHLITATGQRVTLRCSPRSGDLSVYWYQQSLDQGLQFLIQYYNGEERAKGNILERFSAQQFPDLHSELNLSSLELGDSALYFCASSESAGAGEKLFFGSGTQLSVL.

The V call is TRBV3-1 (or the pseudogene TRBV3-2), the J call TRBJ2-1; 11 positions agree with TRBD2. Germline CDR1 is LGHDT and CDR2 is YNNKEL (reference sequence). The ends lost 1 base at V and 9 bases at J; junction bases unmatched: 11. This CDR3 is 17 amino acids long. The CDR3 nucleotides read TGTGCCAGCAGCCAAGGGCTAGCGGGGGGTTTCGTGATTGAGCAGTTCTTC. It is translated as CASSQGLAGGFVIEQFF.

This chain's CDR3 is CASSPDRGATEAFF. As DNA, the CDR3 is TGTGCCAGCTCACCGGACCGGGGGGCCACTGAAGCTTTCTTT. The chain combines TRBV18 with TRBJ1-1; D possibly corresponds to TRBD1 (6 bases). This CDR3 region has 14 residues. Germline V gene sequence: CDR1 KGHSH, CDR2 LQKENI. Trimming cost V 3 bases and J 4 bases, with 12 bases left between them.

V gene TRBV7-2 combines with J gene TRBJ1-5; D is undetermined. Germline lookup yields CDR1 SGHTA and CDR2 FQGNSA. The CDR3 covers 13 residues. V was trimmed by 4 bases and J by 6 bases, leaving 10 bases between them. The CDR3 here is CASSSQGGQPQHF. CDR3 nucleotide sequence: TGTGCCAGCAGCTCCCAAGGAGGTCAGCCCCAGCATTTT.

This sequence joins TRBV15 and TRBJ2-7; D is perhaps TRBD2 (6 bases). The germline CDR1 and CDR2 sequences are LNHNV and YYDKDF (reference sequence). Between the trimmed V and J ends, which lost 0 bases and 4 bases, there was a span of 13 bases. The CDR3 consists of 15 residues. The CDR3 DNA is TGTGCCACCAGCAGAGAGGTAGCGGTGACGTACGAGCAGTACTTC. Amino acid sequence: CATSREVAVTYEQYF. The full variable domain, its missing parts supplied by reference TRBV15 and TRBJ2-7, is DAMVIQNPRYQVTQFGKPVTLSCSQTLNHNVMYWYQQKSSQAPKLLFHYYDKDFNNEADTPDNFQSRRPNTSFCFLDIRSPGLGDTAMYLCATSREVAVTYEQYFGPGTRLTVT.

There are a few counts of this clone. V gene TRBV15 combines with J gene TRBJ2-3; TRBD2 is a possible D gene (5 bases). V was trimmed by 0 bases and J by 2 bases, leaving 15 bases between them. The V gene's germline CDR1 is LNHNV and CDR2 YYDKDF (reference sequence). The CDR3 is 17 amino acids. CDR3 DNA: TGTGCCACCAGCAGAGAAGTAAAGTTGGACTCCACAGATACGCAGTATTTT. Translated: CATSREVKLDSTDTQYF.

The chain is built from TRBV5-1 and TRBJ1-2; tentatively, D is TRBD1 (6 bases). The CDR3 length is 16 residues. Trimming removed 4 bases from V and 3 bases from J, with 19 bases in between. Germline CDR1 is SGHRS and CDR2 is YFSETQ. The CDR3 sequence: CASSTSGGQPHYGYTF. The CDR3 region has the DNA TGCGCCAGCAGCACCTCTGGGGGACAACCCCACTATGGCTACACCTTC.